One and the same sample provided the 31 T cell receptor beta chains below, sequenced in a study of control samples from healthy donors and cancer patients. Clones were sequenced by immunoSEQ multiplex PCR, and TCRdb holds only the in-frame ones, with some missing. The table has approximately 150,000 clones, 70% to 90% seen once. Source material: blood. These TCRs come from a man younger than 30 in good health.

This rearrangement joins TRBV30 to TRBJ1-2; 11 nucleotides line up with TRBD1. This CDR3 spans 14 amino acids. The germline V gene has CDR1 GTSNPN and CDR2 SVGIG (reference sequence). The J segment lost 0 bases and the V segment lost 8 bases, leaving 5 bases of the junction unmatched. CDR3 bases: TGTGCCGGGTGGACAGGGGGCTCTAACTATGGCTACACCTTC. This encodes CAGWTGGSNYGYTF.

The chain has TRBV28 and TRBJ2-1; D uncertain. CDR3 length: 15 amino acids. In germline, CDR1 is MDHEN, CDR2 SYDVKM. Trimming removed 1 base from V and 4 bases from J, with 11 bases in between. Here the CDR3 DNA reads TGTGCCAGCAGTTTATTGAACGGTGCTTACAATGAGCAGTTCTTC. Its protein is CASSLLNGAYNEQFF.

V is TRBV14 and J is TRBJ2-5; no clear D. Germline CDR1 and CDR2: SGHDN and FVKESK. The V and J ends lost 0 bases and 5 bases respectively, with 10 bases between them. The CDR3 consists of 14 residues. This CDR3 is CASSQDLALETQYF. The CDR3 DNA is TGTGCCAGCAGCCAAGATCTGGCCCTGGAGACCCAGTACTTC.

For this clone: The junction and the germline gene differ at one end; a read error may be behind it. The genes are TRBV5-1 and TRBJ1-1; no definite D call. Germline CDR1 and CDR2: SGHRS and YFSETQ. This CDR3 is built from 13 residues. CDR3 nucleotide sequence: TGCGCCAGCAGCCCGGACGTGAACTCTGAAGCTTTCTTT. This codes for CASSPDVNSEAFF.

The J gene is TRBJ2-2, the V gene TRBV6-5, with 10 bases aligning to TRBD1. The CDR3 covers 15 residues. Unmatched junction bases numbered 1, after V lost 6 bases and J lost 0 bases. From germline, CDR1 is MNHEY and CDR2 SVGAGI. The CDR3, as DNA: TGTGCCAGCAGGACAGGGGGCGCGAACACCGGGGAGCTGTTTTTT. Protein sequence: CASRTGGANTGELFF.

The J gene is TRBJ2-7, the V gene TRBV6-5; tentatively, D is TRBD2 (5 bases). The germline gives CDR1 MNHEY, CDR2 SVGAGI. The CDR3 extends over 16 amino acids. Trimming cost V 0 bases and J 2 bases, with 14 bases left between them. CDR3 nucleotide sequence: TGTGCCAGCAGTTACTCGAGCGGTTCGTTAACCTACGAGCAGTACTTC. Translated: CASSYSSGSLTYEQYF.

This clone was seen only once. The chain carries TRBV9 and TRBJ2-1, with a tentative D call TRBD2 (6 bases). The CDR3 loop spans 14 amino acids. Trimming stripped 4 bases from V and 3 bases from J, with 11 bases between. Germline V gene sequence: CDR1 SGDLS, CDR2 YYNGEE. The CDR3 coding sequence is TGTGCCAGCAGCTTCGGGACTTTCTACAATGAGCAGTTCTTC. Protein product: CASSFGTFYNEQFF.

Details on this clone: Other nucleotide sequences from this sample produce the same CDR3. The chain combines TRBV11-2 with TRBJ1-5; a possible D gene is TRBD1 (5 bases). The CDR3 is 14 amino acids. Germline V gives CDR1 SGHAT, CDR2 FQNNGV. V gave up 6 bases and J gave up 10 bases, with 19 bases separating them. CDR3 amino acids: CASSPPGQVKPQHF. The CDR3 DNA reads as TGTGCCAGCAGTCCGCCGGGGCAGGTAAAACCCCAGCATTTT.

CDR3 protein: CASSPLGSYEQYF. CDR3 nucleotide sequence: TGTGCCAGCAGCCCCCTGGGGTCCTACGAGCAGTACTTC. This chain links TRBV5-4 with TRBJ2-7; the D is unclear. This CDR3 is built from 13 residues. V lost 4 bases to trimming and J lost 1 base, with 9 bases between them. CDR1 and CDR2 from the germline V gene are SGHNT and YYREEE (reference sequence).

The V gene is TRBV28, the J gene TRBJ1-2; TRBD1 matches 7 bases. Trimming removed 6 bases from V and 4 bases from J; junction bases left unmatched: 5. Germline V gene sequence: CDR1 MDHEN, CDR2 SYDVKM. CDR3 length: 13 residues. The CDR3 sequence is CASRAGGIYGYTF. DNA of the CDR3: TGTGCCAGCAGGGCAGGGGGGATCTATGGCTACACCTTC.

The CDR3 nucleotides are TGTGCCAGCCAGGGGGGGCTGGAGGGCTACACCTTC. Protein product: CASQGGLEGYTF. V gene TRBV28 combines with J gene TRBJ1-2, with TRBD1 identical over 7 bases. The V gene's germline CDR1 is MDHEN and CDR2 SYDVKM. Trimming at V came to 8 bases and at J to 8 bases, leaving 8 bases not matched to a gene. The CDR3 length is 12 residues.

This clone was counted between two and nine times. This chain uses TRBV20-1 with TRBJ1-1; unclear D gene. V shed 3 bases and J shed 1 base, with 9 bases lying between them. Germline lookup yields CDR1 DFQATT and CDR2 SNEGSKA (reference sequence). The length of the CDR3 is 13 residues. The CDR3 DNA sequence: TGCAGTGCTAGTCGGACGGGGAACACTGAAGCTTTCTTT. This translates into CSASRTGNTEAFF.

V is TRBV5-1 and J is TRBJ2-7; 7 bases match TRBD2. CDR1 SGHRS and CDR2 YFSETQ come from the germline V gene. V lost 0 bases to trimming and J lost 0 bases; unmatched junction nucleotides: 3. The CDR3 extends over 15 amino acids. CDR3 sequence: CASSLVLAGSYEQYF. The CDR3 nucleotides read TGCGCCAGCAGCTTGGTATTAGCGGGCTCCTACGAGCAGTACTTC.

Worth noting for this clone: Other nucleotide sequences from this sample produce the same CDR3. The CDR3 DNA sequence: TGTGCCAGCAGCTTAGGATCCACCTACGAGCAGTACTTC. It codes for CASSLGSTYEQYF. This rearrangement joins TRBV5-6 to TRBJ2-7, with no clear D. V was shortened by 2 bases and J by 2 bases, with 8 bases between the two germline ends. Germline CDR1 and CDR2: SGHDT and YYEEEE. The CDR3 contains 13 residues.

V gene TRBV7-2 combines with J gene TRBJ2-7, with TRBD2 identical over 14 bases. The germline V gene has CDR1 SGHTA and CDR2 FQGNSA. The V and J ends lost 5 bases and 7 bases, in that order; junction bases with no gene match: 10. The CDR3 runs 16 residues. CDR3: CASSRGTSGGGIEQYF. The CDR3 DNA follows: TGTGCCAGCAGCCGCGGGACTAGCGGGGGAGGGATTGAGCAGTACTTC.

This chain joins TRBV11-2 and TRBJ1-5, with D perhaps TRBD1 (5 bases). The V gene lost 1 base and the J gene lost 5 bases, with 9 bases spanning the gap. CDR1 is SGHAT and CDR2 is FQNNGV in the germline V gene. This CDR3 region has 14 residues. The CDR3 loop is CASSLGLGDQPQHF. For the CDR3, the DNA is TGTGCCAGCAGCTTAGGGCTGGGGGATCAGCCCCAGCATTTT. The whole variable domain, remainder taken from reference TRBV11-2 and TRBJ1-5, is EAGVAQSPRYKIIEKRQSVAFWCNPISGHATLYWYQQILGQGPKLLIQFQNNGVVDDSQLPKDRFSAERLKGVDSTLKIQPAKLEDSAVYLCASSLGLGDQPQHFGDGTRLSIL.

The chain has TRBV30 and TRBJ2-3; a weak D match, TRBD2 (7 bases). The V gene's germline CDR1 is GTSNPN and CDR2 SVGIG (reference sequence). This CDR3 region has 14 residues. Trimming cost V 2 bases and J 2 bases, with 11 bases left between them. The CDR3 is CAWSRGADTDTQYF. The CDR3 DNA sequence: TGTGCCTGGAGTCGGGGGGCCGACACAGATACGCAGTATTTT.

This chain connects TRBV18 to TRBJ2-6, with D perhaps matching TRBD1 (7 bases). Germline-derived CDR1 and CDR2 are KGHSH and LQKENI. CDR3 length equals 17 residues. Between the trimmed V and J ends, which lost 4 bases and 1 base, there was a span of 14 bases. The CDR3 loop reads CASSHQGGQSGANVLTF. Written as DNA, the CDR3 is TGTGCCAGCTCACACCAGGGGGGACAGTCTGGGGCCAACGTCCTGACTTTC.

The chain is built from TRBV7-3 and TRBJ1-1; the D gene is possibly TRBD1 (5 bases). There are 14 residues in the CDR3. Germline loops: CDR1 SGHTA, CDR2 FQGTGA. V was cut by 5 bases and J by 1 base, with 11 bases left in between. Written as DNA, the CDR3 is TGTGCCAGCAGCGCCAGGGCCACGAACACTGAAGCTTTCTTT. Translated: CASSARATNTEAFF.

A remark on this clone: Other DNA sequences from this sample encode an identical CDR3 as well. J is TRBJ2-7 and V is TRBV19; TRBD1 matches 7 bases. CDR1 and CDR2 from the germline V gene are LNHDA and SQIVND (reference sequence). The CDR3 is made up of 13 amino acids. Unmatched junction bases numbered 4, after V lost 5 bases and J lost 3 bases. CDR3 nucleotide sequence: TGTGCCAGTAGTGCGACAGGGTACTACGAGCAGTACTTC. This sequence encodes CASSATGYYEQYF.

The J gene is TRBJ1-2, the V gene TRBV25-1; possibly TRBD1 for D (5 bases). From germline, CDR1 is MGHDK and CDR2 SYGVNS. The CDR3 totals 14 residues. The V gene lost 4 bases and the J gene lost 1 base, with 10 bases spanning the gap. CDR3 DNA: TGTGCCAGCAGTGCGAGGGGATATAACTATGGCTACACCTTC. It is translated as CASSARGYNYGYTF.

The genes are TRBV27 and TRBJ1-5, with D maybe TRBD1 (5 bases). V was pared by 2 bases and J by 3 bases, with 11 bases between. Germline V CDR1 and CDR2: MNHEY, SMNVEV (reference sequence). The CDR3 runs 15 residues. The CDR3 loop reads CASSLGRDINQPQHF. The CDR3 DNA is TGTGCCAGCAGTTTAGGCAGGGATATCAATCAGCCCCAGCATTTT.

The chain uses TRBV7-9 and TRBJ1-1; the D is unclear. There are 11 residues in the CDR3. The germline V gene has CDR1 SEHNR and CDR2 FQNEAQ (reference sequence). The V gene lost 6 bases and the J gene lost 4 bases, with 6 bases spanning the gap. CDR3 in amino acids: CASSMSTEAFF. The CDR3, as DNA: TGTGCCAGCAGTATGAGCACTGAAGCTTTCTTT.

The chain combines TRBV27 with TRBJ1-4, with D possibly matching TRBD1 (6 bases). V was cut by 0 bases and J by 8 bases, with 13 bases left in between. This CDR3 region has 15 residues. In germline, CDR1 is MNHEY, CDR2 SMNVEV (reference sequence). The CDR3 spells CASSLSGGWDEKLFF. For the CDR3, the DNA is TGTGCCAGCAGTTTATCAGGGGGGTGGGACGAAAAACTGTTTTTT.

The genes are TRBV19 and TRBJ1-5, with D hard to call. Between the trimmed V and J ends, which lost 8 bases and 8 bases, there was a span of 22 bases. This CDR3 has 15 residues. The germline gives CDR1 LNHDA, CDR2 SQIVND (reference sequence). CDR3 bases: TGTGCCAGTCGGGATATGACGGGTAGCTTAGAGCCCCAGCATTTT. Residues: CASRDMTGSLEPQHF.

The chain has TRBV6-2 or TRBV6-3 and TRBJ1-2, with 7 bases fitting TRBD1. V was pared by 4 bases and J by 7 bases, with 6 bases of the junction left unmatched. CDR1 and CDR2 from the germline V gene are MNHEY and SVGEGT. The CDR3 loop spans 13 amino acids. This chain's CDR3 is CASSFRQGSGYTF. The CDR3 nucleotides read TGTGCCAGCAGTTTCCGACAGGGAAGTGGCTACACCTTC.

V is TRBV6-5 and J is TRBJ1-1; D not resolved. The ends were cut back, 2 bases at V and 4 bases at J, with 17 bases in the middle. In germline, CDR1 is MNHEY, CDR2 SVGAGI. The CDR3 has 16 amino acids. The CDR3 DNA reads TGTGCCAGCAGTTACAAGTCACCGAGAATACTCACTGAAGCTTTCTTT. Its protein is CASSYKSPRILTEAFF.

This chain joins TRBV3-1 (or the pseudogene TRBV3-2) and TRBJ2-7; weak D call: TRBD1 (5 bases). V gave up 0 bases and J gave up 5 bases, with 14 bases separating them. Germline loops: CDR1 LGHDT, CDR2 YNNKEL (reference sequence). This CDR3 comprises 15 residues. CDR3 loop: CASSQDRAGFDEQYF. Here the CDR3 DNA reads TGTGCCAGCAGCCAAGACAGGGCCGGTTTCGACGAGCAGTACTTC.

CDR3 protein: CASSPIRGGNTEAFF. The CDR3 DNA reads as TGTGCCAGCAGTCCGATCAGGGGCGGGAACACTGAAGCTTTCTTT. J is TRBJ1-1 and V is TRBV6-5; D may be TRBD1 (6 bases). Per germline, CDR1 MNHEY and CDR2 SVGAGI. Trimming took off 5 bases at V and 1 base at J, with 14 bases between the two ends. The CDR3 spans 15 residues.

The rearrangement uses TRBV6-2 or TRBV6-3 and TRBJ2-5, with 8 positions matching TRBD2. This CDR3 comprises 15 residues. Germline V gene lookup returns CDR1 MNHEY and CDR2 SVGEGT. After removal of 5 bases from V and 5 bases from J, the junction contained 10 bases not matched to a gene. CDR3 protein: CASSDPGLGGETQYF. CDR3 sequence (DNA): TGTGCCAGCAGTGACCCGGGACTAGGGGGGGAGACCCAGTACTTC.

This chain joins TRBV6-1 and TRBJ1-3, with D tentatively TRBD1 (5 bases). The CDR3 is 16 amino acids. Germline CDR1 MNHNS, CDR2 SASEGT. V was trimmed by 6 bases and J by 5 bases, leaving 20 bases between them. CDR3 DNA sequence: TGTGCCAGCAGGGAATCTAAATCGGCAGGGAGAAACACCATATATTTT. It yields the protein CASRESKSAGRNTIYF.